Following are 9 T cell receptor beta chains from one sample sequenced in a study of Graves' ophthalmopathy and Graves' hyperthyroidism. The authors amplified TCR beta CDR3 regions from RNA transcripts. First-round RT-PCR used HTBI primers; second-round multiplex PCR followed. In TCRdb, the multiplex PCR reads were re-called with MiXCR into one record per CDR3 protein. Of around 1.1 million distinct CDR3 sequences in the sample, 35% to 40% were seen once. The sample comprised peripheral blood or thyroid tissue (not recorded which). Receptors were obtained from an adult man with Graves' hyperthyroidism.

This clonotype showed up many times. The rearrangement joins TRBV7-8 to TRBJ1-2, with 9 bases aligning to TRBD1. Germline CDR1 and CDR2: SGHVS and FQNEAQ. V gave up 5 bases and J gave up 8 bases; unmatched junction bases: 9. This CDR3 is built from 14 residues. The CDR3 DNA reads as TGTGCCAGCAGCGCTACCGGGACAGGGAGCGGCTACACCTTC. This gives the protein CASSATGTGSGYTF. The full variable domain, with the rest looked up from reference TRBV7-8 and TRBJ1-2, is GAGVSQSPRYKVAKRGQDVALRCDPISGHVSLFWYQQALGQGPEFLTYFQNEAQLDKSGLPSDRFFAERPEGSVSTLKIQRTQQEDSAVYLCASSATGTGSGYTFGSGTRLTVV.

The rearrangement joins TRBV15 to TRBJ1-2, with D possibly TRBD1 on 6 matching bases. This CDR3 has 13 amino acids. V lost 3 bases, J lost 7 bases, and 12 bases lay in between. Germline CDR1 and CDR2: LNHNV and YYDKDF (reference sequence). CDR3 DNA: TGTGCCACCAGCAGCGTTGGCAGGGGTGGCTACACCTTC. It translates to CATSSVGRGGYTF.

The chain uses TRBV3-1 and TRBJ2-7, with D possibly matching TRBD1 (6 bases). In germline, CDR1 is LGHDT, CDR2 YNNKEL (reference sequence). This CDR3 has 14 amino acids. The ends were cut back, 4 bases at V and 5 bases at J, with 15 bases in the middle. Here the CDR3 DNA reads TGTGCCAGCAGCCCCCGATCAACAGGGAACGAGCAGTACTTC. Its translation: CASSPRSTGNEQYF.

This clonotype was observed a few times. CDR3 bases: TGTGCCAGCAGTTACTCGCCCACGCCTGAAGCTTTCTTT. This translates into CASSYSPTPEAFF. The chain links TRBV6-5 to TRBJ1-1; D gene ambiguous. Germline V gene sequence: CDR1 MNHEY, CDR2 SVGAGI. This CDR3 contains 13 residues. The ends were cut back, 0 bases at V and 6 bases at J, with 8 bases in the middle.

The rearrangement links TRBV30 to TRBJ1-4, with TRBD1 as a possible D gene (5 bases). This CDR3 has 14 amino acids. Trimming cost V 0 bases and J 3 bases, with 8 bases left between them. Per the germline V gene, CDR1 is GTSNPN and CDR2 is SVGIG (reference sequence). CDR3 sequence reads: CAWSVGGANEKLFF. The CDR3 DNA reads TGTGCCTGGAGTGTCGGGGGGGCTAATGAAAAACTGTTTTTT.

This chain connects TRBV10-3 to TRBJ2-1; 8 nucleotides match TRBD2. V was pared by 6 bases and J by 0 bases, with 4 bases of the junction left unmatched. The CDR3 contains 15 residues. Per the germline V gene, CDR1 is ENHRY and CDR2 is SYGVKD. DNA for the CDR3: TGTGCCATCAGCGAACTAGCGGCCTCCTACAATGAGCAGTTCTTC. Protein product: CAISELAASYNEQFF.

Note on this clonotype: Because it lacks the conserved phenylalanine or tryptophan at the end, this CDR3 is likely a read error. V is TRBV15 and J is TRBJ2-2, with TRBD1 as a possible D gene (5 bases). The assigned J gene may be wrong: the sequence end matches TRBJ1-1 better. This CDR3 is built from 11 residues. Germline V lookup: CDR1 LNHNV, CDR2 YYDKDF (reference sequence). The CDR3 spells CATSRSGTAFP. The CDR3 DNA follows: TGTGCCACCAGCAGATCCGGGACAGCTTTCCCT.

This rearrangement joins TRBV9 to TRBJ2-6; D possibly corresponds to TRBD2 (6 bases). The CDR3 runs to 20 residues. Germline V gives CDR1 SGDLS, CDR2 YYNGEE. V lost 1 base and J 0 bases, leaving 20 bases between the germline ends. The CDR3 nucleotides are TGTGCCAGCAGCGTACGCTTGGGGGAGGCCACTTTCTCTGGGGCCAACGTCCTGACTTTC. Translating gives CASSVRLGEATFSGANVLTF.

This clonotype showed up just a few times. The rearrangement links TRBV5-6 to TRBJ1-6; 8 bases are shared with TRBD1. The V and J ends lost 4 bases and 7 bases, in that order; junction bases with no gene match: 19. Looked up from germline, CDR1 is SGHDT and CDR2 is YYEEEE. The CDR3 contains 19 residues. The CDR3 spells CASSPYRFVGQGQNSPLHF. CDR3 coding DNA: TGTGCCAGCAGCCCCTATCGTTTCGTCGGACAGGGTCAAAATTCACCCCTCCACTTT. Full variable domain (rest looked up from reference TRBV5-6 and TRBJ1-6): DAGVTQSPTHLIKTRGQQVTLRCSPKSGHDTVSWYQQALGQGPQFIFQYYEEEERQRGNFPDRFSGHQFPNYSSELNVNALLLGDSALYLCASSPYRFVGQGQNSPLHFGNGTRLTVT.